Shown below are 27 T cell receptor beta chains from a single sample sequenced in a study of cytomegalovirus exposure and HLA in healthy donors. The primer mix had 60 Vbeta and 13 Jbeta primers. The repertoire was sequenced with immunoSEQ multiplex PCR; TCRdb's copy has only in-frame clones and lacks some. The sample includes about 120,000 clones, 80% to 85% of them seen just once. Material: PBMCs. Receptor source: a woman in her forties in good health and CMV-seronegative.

The CDR3 DNA reads as TGTGCCAGCAGCTTCTCTACAGGGGGCGCGAGCAATCAGCCCCAGCATTTT. Amino acid sequence: CASSFSTGGASNQPQHF. The chain combines TRBV5-8 with TRBJ1-5, with 9 bases matching TRBD1. This CDR3 is built from 17 residues. J gave up 1 base and V 2 bases, and 7 bases lay outside the gene matches. The germline V gene encodes CDR1 SGHTS and CDR2 YDEGEE. The full variable domain, completed using reference TRBV5-8 and TRBJ1-5, is EAGVTQSPTHLIKTRGQQATLRCSPISGHTSVYWYQQALGLGLQFLLWYDEGEERNRGNFPPRFSGRQFPNYSSELNVNALELEDSALYLCASSFSTGGASNQPQHFGDGTRLSIL.

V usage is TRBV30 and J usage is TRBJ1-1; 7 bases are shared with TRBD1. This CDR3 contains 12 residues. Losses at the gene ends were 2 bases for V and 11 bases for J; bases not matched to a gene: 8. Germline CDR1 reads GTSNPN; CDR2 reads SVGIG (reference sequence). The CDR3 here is CAWSPEGAWAFF. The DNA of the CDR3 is TGTGCCTGGAGTCCCGAGGGGGCATGGGCTTTCTTT.

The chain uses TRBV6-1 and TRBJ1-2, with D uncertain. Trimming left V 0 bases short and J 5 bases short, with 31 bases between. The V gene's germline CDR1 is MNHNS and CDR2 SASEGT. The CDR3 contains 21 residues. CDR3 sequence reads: CASSEASFQTMSDRPDYGYTF. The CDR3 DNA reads TGTGCCAGCAGTGAAGCGAGCTTTCAGACTATGTCGGACCGCCCTGATTATGGCTACACCTTC.

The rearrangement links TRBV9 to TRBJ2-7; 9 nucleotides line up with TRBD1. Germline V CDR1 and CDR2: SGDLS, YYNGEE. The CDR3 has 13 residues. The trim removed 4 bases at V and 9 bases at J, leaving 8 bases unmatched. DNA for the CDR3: TGTGCCAGCAGCAGGGACAGGGCTACGGGGCAGTACTTC. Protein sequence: CASSRDRATGQYF.

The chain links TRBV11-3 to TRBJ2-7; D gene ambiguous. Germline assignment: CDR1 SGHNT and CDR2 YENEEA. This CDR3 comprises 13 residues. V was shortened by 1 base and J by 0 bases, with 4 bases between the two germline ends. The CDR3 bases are TGTGCCAGCAGCTTAGGCAGCTCCTACGAGCAGTACTTC. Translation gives CASSLGSSYEQYF.

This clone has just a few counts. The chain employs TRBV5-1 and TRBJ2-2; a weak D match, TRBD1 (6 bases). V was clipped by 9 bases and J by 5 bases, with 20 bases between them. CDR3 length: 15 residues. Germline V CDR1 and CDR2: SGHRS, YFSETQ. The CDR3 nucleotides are TGCGCCACTACCCCCGAGGGGGTTTGGACCGGGGAGCTGTTTTTT. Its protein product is CATTPEGVWTGELFF.

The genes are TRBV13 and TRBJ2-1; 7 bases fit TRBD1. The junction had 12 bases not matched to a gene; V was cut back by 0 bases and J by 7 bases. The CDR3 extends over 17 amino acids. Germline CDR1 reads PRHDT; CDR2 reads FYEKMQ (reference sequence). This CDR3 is CASSLGRGTAFRNEQFF. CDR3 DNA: TGTGCCAGCAGCTTAGGCCGAGGGACAGCCTTTAGGAATGAGCAGTTCTTC.

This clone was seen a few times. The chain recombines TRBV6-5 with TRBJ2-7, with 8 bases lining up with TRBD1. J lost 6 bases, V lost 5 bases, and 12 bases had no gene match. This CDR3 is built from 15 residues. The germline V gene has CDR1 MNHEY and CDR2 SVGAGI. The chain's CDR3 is CASSPWARGQSEQYF. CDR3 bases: TGTGCCAGCAGTCCGTGGGCCAGGGGGCAAAGCGAGCAGTACTTC.

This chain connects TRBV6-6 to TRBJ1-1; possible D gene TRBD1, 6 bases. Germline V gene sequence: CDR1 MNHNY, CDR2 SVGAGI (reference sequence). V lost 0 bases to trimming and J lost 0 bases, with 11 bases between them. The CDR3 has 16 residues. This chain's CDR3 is CASSYSRGSMNTEAFF. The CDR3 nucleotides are TGTGCCAGCAGTTACTCGAGGGGGTCGATGAACACTGAAGCTTTCTTT.

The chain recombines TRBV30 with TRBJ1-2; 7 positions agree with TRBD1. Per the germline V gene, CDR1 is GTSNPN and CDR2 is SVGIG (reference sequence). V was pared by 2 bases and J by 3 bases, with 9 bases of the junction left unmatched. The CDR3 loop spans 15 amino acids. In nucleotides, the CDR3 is TGTGCCTGGAGTCTGTGGGACAGCCGATACTATGGCTACACCTTC. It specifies CAWSLWDSRYYGYTF.

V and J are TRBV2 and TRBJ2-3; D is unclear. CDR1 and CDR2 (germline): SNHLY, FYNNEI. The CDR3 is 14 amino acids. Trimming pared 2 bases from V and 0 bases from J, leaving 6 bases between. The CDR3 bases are TGTGCCAGCAGTGAACTAGTTAGCACAGATACGCAGTATTTT. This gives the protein CASSELVSTDTQYF.

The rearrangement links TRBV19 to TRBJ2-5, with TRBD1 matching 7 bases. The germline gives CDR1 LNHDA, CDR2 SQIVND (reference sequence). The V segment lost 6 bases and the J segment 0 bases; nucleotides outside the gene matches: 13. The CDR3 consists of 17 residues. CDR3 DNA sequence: TGTGCCAGTAGGGCCCCCTGGGCGACAGGGAACCAAGAGACCCAGTACTTC. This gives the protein CASRAPWATGNQETQYF.

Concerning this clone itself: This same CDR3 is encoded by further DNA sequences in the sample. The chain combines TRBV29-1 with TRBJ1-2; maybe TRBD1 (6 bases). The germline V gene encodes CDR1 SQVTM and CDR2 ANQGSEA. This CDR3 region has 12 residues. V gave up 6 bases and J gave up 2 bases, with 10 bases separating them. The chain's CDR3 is CSVGQGNYGYTF. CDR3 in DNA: TGCAGCGTCGGTCAGGGGAACTATGGCTACACCTTC.

The CDR3 loop reads CASSLSGGPTYEQYF. DNA of the CDR3: TGCGCCAGCAGCCTAAGCGGGGGGCCTACCTACGAGCAGTACTTC. The V call is TRBV4-1, the J call TRBJ2-7; 9 bases align to TRBD2. J gave up 2 bases and V 4 bases, and 6 bases lay outside the gene matches. Germline V gene sequence: CDR1 MGHRA, CDR2 YSYEKL. The CDR3 is made up of 15 amino acids.

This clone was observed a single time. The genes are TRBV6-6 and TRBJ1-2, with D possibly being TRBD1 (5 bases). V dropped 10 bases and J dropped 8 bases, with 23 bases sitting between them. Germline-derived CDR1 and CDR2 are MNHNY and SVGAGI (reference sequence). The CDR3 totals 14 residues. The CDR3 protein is CATLGGFGGGGYTF. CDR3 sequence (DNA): TGTGCCACCCTCGGGGGTTTTGGGGGAGGGGGCTACACCTTC.

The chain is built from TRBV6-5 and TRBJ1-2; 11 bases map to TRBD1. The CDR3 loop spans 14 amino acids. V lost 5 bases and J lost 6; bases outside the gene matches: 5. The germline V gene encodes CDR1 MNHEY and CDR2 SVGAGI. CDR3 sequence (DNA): TGTGCCAGCAGTACGAGGGACAGGGGGAATGGCTACACCTTC. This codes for CASSTRDRGNGYTF.

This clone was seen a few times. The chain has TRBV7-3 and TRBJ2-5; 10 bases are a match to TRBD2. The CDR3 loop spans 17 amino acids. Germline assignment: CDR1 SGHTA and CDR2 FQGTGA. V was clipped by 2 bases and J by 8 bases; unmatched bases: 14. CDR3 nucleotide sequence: TGTGCCAGCAGCTTAGGGGGGAGCGGGGGGGCTTCTAAAACCCAGTACTTC. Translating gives CASSLGGSGGASKTQYF.

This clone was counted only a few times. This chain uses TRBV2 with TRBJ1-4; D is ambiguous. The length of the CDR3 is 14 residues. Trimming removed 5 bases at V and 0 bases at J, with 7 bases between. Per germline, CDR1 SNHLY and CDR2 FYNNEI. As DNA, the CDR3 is TGTGCCAGCAGTTACATCGCAACTAATGAAAAACTGTTTTTT. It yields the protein CASSYIATNEKLFF.

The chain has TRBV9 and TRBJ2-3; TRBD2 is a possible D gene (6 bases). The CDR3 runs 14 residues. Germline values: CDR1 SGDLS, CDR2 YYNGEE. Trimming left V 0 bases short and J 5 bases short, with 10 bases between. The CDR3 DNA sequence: TGTGCCAGCAGCGTAGCGACTAGTGGAGATACGCAGTATTTT. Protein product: CASSVATSGDTQYF.

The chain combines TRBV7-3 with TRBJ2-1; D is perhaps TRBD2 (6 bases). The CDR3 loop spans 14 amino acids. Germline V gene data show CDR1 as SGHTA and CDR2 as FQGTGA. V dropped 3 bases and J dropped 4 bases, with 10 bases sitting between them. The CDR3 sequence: CASSLMGTYNEQFF. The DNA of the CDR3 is TGTGCCAGCAGCTTGATGGGGACTTACAATGAGCAGTTCTTC.

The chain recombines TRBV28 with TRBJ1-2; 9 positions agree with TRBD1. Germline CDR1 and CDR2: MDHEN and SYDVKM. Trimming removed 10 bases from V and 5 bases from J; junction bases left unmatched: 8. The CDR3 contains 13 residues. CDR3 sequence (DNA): TGTGCCACCCTCGAGGGACAGGGATATGGCTACACCTTC. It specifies CATLEGQGYGYTF.

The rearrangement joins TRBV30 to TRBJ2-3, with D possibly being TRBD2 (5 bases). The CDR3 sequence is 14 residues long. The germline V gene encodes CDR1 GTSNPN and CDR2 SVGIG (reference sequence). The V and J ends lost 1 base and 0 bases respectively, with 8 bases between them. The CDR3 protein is CAWSGKRSTDTQYF. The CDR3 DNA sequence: TGTGCCTGGAGTGGAAAGCGGAGCACAGATACGCAGTATTTT.

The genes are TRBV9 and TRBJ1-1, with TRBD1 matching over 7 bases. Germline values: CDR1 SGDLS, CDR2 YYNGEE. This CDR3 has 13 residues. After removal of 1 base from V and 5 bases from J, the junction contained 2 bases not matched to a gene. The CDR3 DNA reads TGTGCCAGCAGCGTACCGGGACAGACTGAAGCTTTCTTT. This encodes CASSVPGQTEAFF. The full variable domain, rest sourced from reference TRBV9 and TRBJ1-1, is DSGVTQTPKHLITATGQRVTLRCSPRSGDLSVYWYQQSLDQGLQFLIQYYNGEERAKGNILERFSAQQFPDLHSELNLSSLELGDSALYFCASSVPGQTEAFFGQGTRLTVV.

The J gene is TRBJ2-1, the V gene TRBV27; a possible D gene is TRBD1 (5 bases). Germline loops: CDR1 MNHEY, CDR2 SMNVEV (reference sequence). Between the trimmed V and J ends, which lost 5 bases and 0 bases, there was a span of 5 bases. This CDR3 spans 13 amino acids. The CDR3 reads CASSDSSYNEQFF. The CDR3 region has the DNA TGTGCCAGCAGTGACAGCTCCTACAATGAGCAGTTCTTC.

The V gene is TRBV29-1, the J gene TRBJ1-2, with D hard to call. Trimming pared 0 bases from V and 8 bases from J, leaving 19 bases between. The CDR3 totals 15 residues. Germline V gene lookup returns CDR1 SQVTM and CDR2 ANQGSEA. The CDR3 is CSVEDPVQAGWGYTF. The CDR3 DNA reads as TGCAGCGTTGAAGACCCGGTGCAGGCAGGTTGGGGCTACACCTTC. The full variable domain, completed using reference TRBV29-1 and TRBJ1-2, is SAVISQKPSRDICQRGTSLTIQCQVDSQVTMMFWYRQQPGQSLTLIATANQGSEATYESGFVIDKFPISRPNLTFSTLTVSNMSPEDSSIYLCSVEDPVQAGWGYTFGSGTRLTVV.

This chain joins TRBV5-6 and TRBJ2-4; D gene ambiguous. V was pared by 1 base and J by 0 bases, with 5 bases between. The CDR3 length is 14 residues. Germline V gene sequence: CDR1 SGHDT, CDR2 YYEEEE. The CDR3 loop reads CASSLFLAKNIQYF. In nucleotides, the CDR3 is TGTGCCAGCAGCTTGTTCCTAGCCAAAAACATTCAGTACTTC.

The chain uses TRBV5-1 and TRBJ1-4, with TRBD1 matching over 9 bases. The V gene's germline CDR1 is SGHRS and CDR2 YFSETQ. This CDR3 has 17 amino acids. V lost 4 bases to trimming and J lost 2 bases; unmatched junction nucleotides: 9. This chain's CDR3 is CASSEGQGWRTNEKLFF. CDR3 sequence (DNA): TGCGCCAGCAGCGAAGGACAGGGGTGGCGGACTAATGAAAAACTGTTTTTT.